The sample holds one count of the clone carrying this TCR beta chain. After removal of 8 bases from V and 5 bases from J, the junction contained 15 bases not matched to a gene. From germline, CDR1 is SGHVS and CDR2 FQNEAQ. The CDR3 contains 16 residues. The data belong to a study of blood T cell repertoires in COVID-19. About the research overall: Nucleic acid was either cDNA or gDNA, and it came from T cells, B-cell-depleted T cells, or PBMCs.

The repertoire was sequenced with immunoSEQ multiplex PCR; TCRdb's copy has only in-frame clones and lacks some. The sample lists some 220,000 clones; 82% were seen once. The sequence derives from a woman in her sixties or seventies with COVID-19, enrolled during active disease. The chain has TRBV7-8 and TRBJ2-3; 8 bases map to TRBD2. Sequenced: peripheral blood. This CDR3 reads CASAPPASGPGDTQYF. CDR3 DNA sequence: TGTGCCAGCGCCCCCCCGGCTAGCGGGCCGGGAGATACGCAGTATTTT.